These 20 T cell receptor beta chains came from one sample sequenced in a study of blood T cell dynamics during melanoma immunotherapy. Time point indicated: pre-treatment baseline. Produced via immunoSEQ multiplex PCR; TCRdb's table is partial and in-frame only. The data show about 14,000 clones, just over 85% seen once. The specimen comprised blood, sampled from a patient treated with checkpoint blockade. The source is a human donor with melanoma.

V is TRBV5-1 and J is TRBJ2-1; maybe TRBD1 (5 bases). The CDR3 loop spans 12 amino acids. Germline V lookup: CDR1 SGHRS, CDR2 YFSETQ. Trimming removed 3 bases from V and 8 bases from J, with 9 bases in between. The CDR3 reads CASSSQGDEQFF. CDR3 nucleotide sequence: TGCGCCAGCAGCTCCCAAGGGGATGAGCAGTTCTTC.

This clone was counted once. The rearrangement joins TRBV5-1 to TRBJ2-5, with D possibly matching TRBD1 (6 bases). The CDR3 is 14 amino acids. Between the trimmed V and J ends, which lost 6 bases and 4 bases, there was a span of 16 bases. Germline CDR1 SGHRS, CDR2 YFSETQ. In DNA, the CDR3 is TGCGCCAGCACATCAAACAGGGTTGGAGAGACCCAGTACTTC. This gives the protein CASTSNRVGETQYF.

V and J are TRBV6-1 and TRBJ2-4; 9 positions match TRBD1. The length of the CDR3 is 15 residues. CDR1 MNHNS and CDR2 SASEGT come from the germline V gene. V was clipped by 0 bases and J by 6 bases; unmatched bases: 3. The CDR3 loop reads CASSEALGQGNIQYF. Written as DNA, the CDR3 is TGTGCCAGCAGTGAAGCCCTGGGACAGGGAAACATTCAGTACTTC.

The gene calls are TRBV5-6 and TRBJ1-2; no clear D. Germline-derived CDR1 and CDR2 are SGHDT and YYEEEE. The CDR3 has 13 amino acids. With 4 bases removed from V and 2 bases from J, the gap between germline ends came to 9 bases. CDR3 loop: CASSRPENYGYTF. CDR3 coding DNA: TGTGCCAGCAGCCGACCCGAGAACTATGGCTACACCTTC.

CDR3 DNA sequence: TGTGCCAGCAGTGAAAGTGACAGCTATTTGCCTCCTGGAAACACCATATATTTT. It translates to CASSESDSYLPPGNTIYF. This chain joins TRBV2 and TRBJ1-3, with D maybe TRBD1 (5 bases). The V and J ends lost 2 bases and 2 bases respectively, with 19 bases between them. Per germline, CDR1 SNHLY and CDR2 FYNNEI. The CDR3 spans 18 residues.

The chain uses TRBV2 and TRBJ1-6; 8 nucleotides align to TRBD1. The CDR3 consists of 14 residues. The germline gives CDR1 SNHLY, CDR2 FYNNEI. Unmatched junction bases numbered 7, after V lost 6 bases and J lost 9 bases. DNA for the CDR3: TGTGCCAGCAGCCGCGGACAGGGTGGTTCACCCCTCCACTTT. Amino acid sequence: CASSRGQGGSPLHF.

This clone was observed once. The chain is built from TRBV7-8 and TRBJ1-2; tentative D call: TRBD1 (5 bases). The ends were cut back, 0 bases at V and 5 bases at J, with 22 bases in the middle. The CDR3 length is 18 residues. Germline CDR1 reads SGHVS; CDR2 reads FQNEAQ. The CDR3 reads CASSLAFSGIARGYGYTF. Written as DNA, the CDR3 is TGTGCCAGCAGCTTAGCGTTTTCAGGGATCGCTCGAGGTTATGGCTACACCTTC.

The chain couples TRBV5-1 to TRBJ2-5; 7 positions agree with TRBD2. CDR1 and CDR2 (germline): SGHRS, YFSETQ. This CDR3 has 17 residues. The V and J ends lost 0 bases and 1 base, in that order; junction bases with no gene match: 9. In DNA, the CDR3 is TGCGCCAGCAGCTTGGCCGTGGCGGGGGACCTCCAAGAGACCCAGTACTTC. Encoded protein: CASSLAVAGDLQETQYF.

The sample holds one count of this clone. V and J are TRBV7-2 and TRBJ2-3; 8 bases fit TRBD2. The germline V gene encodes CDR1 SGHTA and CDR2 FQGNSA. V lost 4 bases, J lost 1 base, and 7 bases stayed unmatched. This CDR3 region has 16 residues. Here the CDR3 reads CASSSARGGRTDTQYF. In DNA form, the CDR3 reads TGTGCCAGCAGCTCCGCACGGGGGGGGCGCACAGATACGCAGTATTTT.

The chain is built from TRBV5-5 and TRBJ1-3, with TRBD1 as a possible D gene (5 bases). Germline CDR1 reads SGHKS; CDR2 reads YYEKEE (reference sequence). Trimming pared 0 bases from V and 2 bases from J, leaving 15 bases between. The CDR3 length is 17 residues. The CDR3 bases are TGTGCCAGCAGCTTGGCCGGGGGGGAACGGGCTGGAAACACCATATATTTT. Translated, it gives CASSLAGGERAGNTIYF. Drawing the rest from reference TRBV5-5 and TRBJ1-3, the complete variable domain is DAGVTQSPTHLIKTRGQQVTLRCSPISGHKSVSWYQQVLGQGPQFIFQYYEKEERGRGNFPDRFSARQFPNYSSELNVNALLLGDSALYLCASSLAGGERAGNTIYFGEGSWLTVV.

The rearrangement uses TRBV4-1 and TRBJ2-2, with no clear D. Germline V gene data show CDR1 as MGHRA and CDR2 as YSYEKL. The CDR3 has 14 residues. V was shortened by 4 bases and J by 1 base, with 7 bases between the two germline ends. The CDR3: CASSPLGNTGELFF. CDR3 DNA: TGCGCCAGCAGCCCCCTGGGGAACACCGGGGAGCTGTTTTTT.

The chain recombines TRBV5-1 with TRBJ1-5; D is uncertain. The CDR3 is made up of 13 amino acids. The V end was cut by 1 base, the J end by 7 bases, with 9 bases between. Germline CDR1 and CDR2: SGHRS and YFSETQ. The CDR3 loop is CASSLTAGQPQHF. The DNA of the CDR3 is TGCGCCAGCAGCTTGACGGCGGGCCAGCCCCAGCATTTT.

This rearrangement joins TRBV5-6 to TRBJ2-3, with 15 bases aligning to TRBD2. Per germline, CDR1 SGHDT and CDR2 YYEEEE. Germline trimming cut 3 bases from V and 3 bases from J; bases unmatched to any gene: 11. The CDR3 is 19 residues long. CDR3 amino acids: CASSYLGLAGGKGTDTQYF. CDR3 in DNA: TGTGCCAGCAGCTACTTGGGACTAGCGGGGGGAAAAGGGACAGATACGCAGTATTTT.

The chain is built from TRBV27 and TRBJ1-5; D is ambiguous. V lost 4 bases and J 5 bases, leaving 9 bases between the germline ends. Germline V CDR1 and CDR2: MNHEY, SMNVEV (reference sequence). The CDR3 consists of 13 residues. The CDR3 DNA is TGTGCCAGCAGTTCCCTCCCGTATCAGCCCCAGCATTTT. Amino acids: CASSSLPYQPQHF.

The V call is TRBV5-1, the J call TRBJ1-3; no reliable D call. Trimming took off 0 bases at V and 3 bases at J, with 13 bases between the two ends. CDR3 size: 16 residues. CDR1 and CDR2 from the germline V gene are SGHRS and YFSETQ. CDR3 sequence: CASSLGSADSGNTIYF. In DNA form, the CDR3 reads TGCGCCAGCAGCTTGGGTTCGGCGGATAGTGGAAACACCATATATTTT.

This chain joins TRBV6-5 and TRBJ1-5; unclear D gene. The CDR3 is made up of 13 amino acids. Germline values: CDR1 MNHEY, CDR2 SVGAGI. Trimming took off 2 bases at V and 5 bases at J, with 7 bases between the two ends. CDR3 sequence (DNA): TGTGCCAGCAGTTACAGCCCTGATCAGCCCCAGCATTTT. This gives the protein CASSYSPDQPQHF.

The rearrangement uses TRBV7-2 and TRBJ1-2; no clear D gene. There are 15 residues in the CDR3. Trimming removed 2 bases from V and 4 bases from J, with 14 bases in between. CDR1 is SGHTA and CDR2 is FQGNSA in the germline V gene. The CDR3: CASSLSLRDPYGYTF. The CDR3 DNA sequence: TGTGCCAGCAGCTTATCCCTTCGGGATCCCTATGGCTACACCTTC.

CDR3 loop: CASSSTGNTNTGELFF. Written as DNA, the CDR3 is TGCGCCAGCAGCTCAACAGGGAATACGAACACCGGGGAGCTGTTTTTT. The V gene is TRBV5-1, the J gene TRBJ2-2; D may be TRBD1 (6 bases). There are 16 residues in the CDR3. The V end was cut by 3 bases, the J end by 0 bases, with 12 bases between. CDR1 and CDR2 from the germline V gene are SGHRS and YFSETQ.

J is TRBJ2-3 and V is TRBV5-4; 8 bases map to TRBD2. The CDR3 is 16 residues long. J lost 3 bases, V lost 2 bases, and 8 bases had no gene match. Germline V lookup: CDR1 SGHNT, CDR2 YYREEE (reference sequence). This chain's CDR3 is CASSFGGEGRTDTQYF. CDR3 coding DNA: TGTGCCAGCAGCTTCGGGGGGGAAGGGAGGACAGATACGCAGTATTTT.

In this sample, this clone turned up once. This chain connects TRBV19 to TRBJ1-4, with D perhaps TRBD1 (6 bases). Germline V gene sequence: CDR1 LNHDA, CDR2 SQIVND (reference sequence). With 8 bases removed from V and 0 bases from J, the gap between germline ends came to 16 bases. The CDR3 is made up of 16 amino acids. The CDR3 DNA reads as TGTGCCAGTGGCGACCCCAGGGGAGCAACTAATGAAAAACTGTTTTTT. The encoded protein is CASGDPRGATNEKLFF.